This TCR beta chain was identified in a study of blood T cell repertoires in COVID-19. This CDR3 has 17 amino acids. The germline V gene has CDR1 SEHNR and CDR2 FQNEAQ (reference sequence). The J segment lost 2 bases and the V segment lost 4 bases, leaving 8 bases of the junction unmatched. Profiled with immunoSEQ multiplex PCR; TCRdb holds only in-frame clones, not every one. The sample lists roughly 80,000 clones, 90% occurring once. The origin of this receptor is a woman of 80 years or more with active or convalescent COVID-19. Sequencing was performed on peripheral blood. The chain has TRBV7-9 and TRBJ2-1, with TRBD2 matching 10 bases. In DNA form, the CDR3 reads TGTGCCAGCAGCTGGACTGGTAGCGGGGGGACCTACAATGAGCAGTTCTTC. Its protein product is CASSWTGSGGTYNEQFF.